Included here is one T cell receptor beta chain sequence, with context. This clonotype was observed a few times. Its antigen has not been determined. No much larger clone is present one base from it, and per-base qualities are unavailable. These data are taken from a study of T cell repertoires and leukemia-associated antigens (dated by TCRdb to about 2019). About the full investigation: About 5.1 to 6.6 million read pairs and about 3.3 to 5.0 million effective reads were obtained per sample, with some 16 million effective reads obtained overall. Using in vitro peptide stimulation of healthy T cells, the study sought to determine the antigen recognized by a TCR Vbeta21 clone earlier detected in CML patients. Results and caveats for the whole study, not just this receptor: No significant differences among the four groups were observed in the numbers of Vbeta genes (approximately 60), Jbeta genes (around 14), VDJ rearrangements, or unique CDR3s. The antigen specificity and function of the expanded clones were not directly tested, and further investigation of both was required.

Total RNA was extracted from the cultured T cells with TRIzol reagent. 5' rapid amplification of cDNA ends (5'RACE) was the method used to amplify TCRbeta libraries from the RNA. Library concentration and integrity were checked with Qubit, an Agilent instrument, and quantitative PCR before sequencing. A commercial service provider sequenced the qualified libraries on Illumina HiSeq or MiSeq. Concerning the study's data processing: TCR sequences in each sample were identified using MiXCR version 1.8.2. Qualified clones required a CDR3 longer than four amino acids, an in-frame nucleotide length, and no stop codon. An effective read was defined as a read containing the complete CDR3 structure. RT-PCR with 24 Vbeta primers, GeneScan spectratyping, and Sanger sequencing were used to validate the expanded clones. Using fastp at Q25 and MiXCR, TCRdb reprocessed the public reads and kept productive beta chains. Entries are consolidated by CDR3 protein sequence, retaining the most common genes and DNA. The V and J calls reflect TCRdb's pipeline rather than the authors' work. The sample table contains 12,000 to 15,000 distinct CDR3 sequences; only one count was recorded for roughly 38% of them. The ten largest clones take up approximately 9.2% of the sample.

Trimming accounts for 4 bases at V and 4 bases at J, while the number of junction bases matched to no gene is 7. From a lookup of the germline V gene, CDR1 and CDR2 are LGHNA and YNFKEQ. The CDR3, from cysteine to phenylalanine, totals 16 residues. CDR3 DNA only is kept here, 48 bases in frame from base 1. As a first step, CD3+ T cells were rested overnight at approximately 2.5 million cells/mL in RPMI 1640 lacking fetal bovine serum. CD3+ T cells were isolated from PBMCs with MACS immunomagnetic beads following the manufacturer's instructions. Sequencing was done on a sample of CD3+ T cells sorted from blood and cultured. The TCR originated in a female donor in good health. The sequence is built from TRBV4-2 and TRBJ2-1; 10 nucleotides in the junction match TRBD2. The nucleotide sequence reads as follows: TGTGCCAGCAGCCTTACCGGGACTAGCGCGTACAATGAGCAGTTCTTC. This sequence encodes CASSLTGTSAYNEQFF.